This T cell receptor beta chain came from a study of blood T cell repertoires in COVID-19. Study as a whole: Acute and convalescent COVID-19 specimens originated in the United States, Italy and Spain. The cDNA or gDNA used as material had been derived from T cells, B-cell-depleted T cells, or PBMCs.

The V end was cut by 5 bases, the J end by 4 bases, with 10 bases between. Germline lookup yields CDR1 SGHTA and CDR2 FQGNSA. This CDR3 has 13 residues. As originally analysed: Nucleated cell counts were estimated from reference gene primer amplification. The protocol was immunoSEQ multiplex PCR, while the TCRdb copy is restricted to in-frame clones and leaves out a portion. D and trimming come from the DNA, and the V and J calls and clone size come from that table. The table has about 30,000 clones, 90% to 95% seen once. Sequencing used peripheral blood. The chain recombines TRBV7-2 with TRBJ2-3; tentatively, D is TRBD1 (5 bases). This clonotype was obtained from a human donor with active COVID-19. The donor label of this sample is uncertain. In DNA form, the CDR3 reads TGTGCCAGCAGCCAGACAGCCTCAGATACGCAGTATTTT. Amino acids: CASSQTASDTQYF. Full variable domain (missing parts from reference TRBV7-2 and TRBJ2-3): GAGVSQSPSNKVTEKGKDVELRCDPISGHTALYWYRQSLGQGLEFLIYFQGNSAPDKSGLPSDRFSAERTGGSVSTLTIQRTQQEDSAVYLCASSQTASDTQYFGPGTRLTVL.